A selection of T cell receptor beta chains follows, all from one sample in a study of T cell responses to AZD1222 COVID-19 vaccine. Sequencing used immunoSEQ multiplex PCR; TCRdb keeps in-frame clones, though not all of them. Among some 190,000 clones listed, just over 85% were seen once. This specimen was peripheral blood, taken on day 0 of AZD1222 vaccination. These receptors all come from an adult in good health. CDR3s include the opening cysteine and the closing phenylalanine or tryptophan. The order of the fields is J gene, D gene, V gene, clone size, CDR3 protein, CDR3 DNA. D genes are given only for firm matches. Size values are once, few and many counts, or a class for expanded clones, and some rows have none.

j_call: TRBJ2-7; d_call: .; v_call: TRBV5-1; clone_size: .; cdr3_aa: CASSPSGPYEQYF; cdr3_nt: TGCGCCAGCAGCCCTTCAGGGCCTTACGAGCAGTACTTC
j_call: TRBJ2-7; d_call: .; v_call: TRBV7-2; clone_size: once; cdr3_aa: CASSPGGASSYEQYF; cdr3_nt: TGTGCCAGCAGCCCCGGAGGGGCAAGCTCCTACGAGCAGTACTTC
j_call: TRBJ1-5; d_call: TRBD1; v_call: TRBV5-3; clone_size: .; cdr3_aa: CARRHPGQGDSSNQPQHF; cdr3_nt: TGTGCCAGAAGACACCCGGGACAGGGGGATAGTAGCAATCAGCCCCAGCATTTT
j_call: TRBJ1-1; d_call: .; v_call: TRBV9; clone_size: .; cdr3_aa: CASSVALNTEAFF; cdr3_nt: TGTGCCAGCAGCGTAGCTCTGAACACTGAAGCTTTCTTT
j_call: TRBJ2-7; d_call: .; v_call: TRBV9; clone_size: .; cdr3_aa: CASSAFSDSYEQYF; cdr3_nt: TGTGCCAGCAGCGCATTCAGTGATTCCTACGAGCAGTACTTC
j_call: TRBJ2-6; d_call: TRBD1; v_call: TRBV7-6; clone_size: .; cdr3_aa: CASSLLRGRSGANVLTF; cdr3_nt: TGTGCCAGCAGCTTGTTGAGGGGGCGTTCCGGGGCCAACGTCCTGACTTTC
j_call: TRBJ2-7; d_call: .; v_call: TRBV5-8; clone_size: .; cdr3_aa: CASSLSWGYEQYF; cdr3_nt: TGTGCCAGCAGCTTGTCATGGGGTTACGAGCAGTACTTC
j_call: TRBJ2-1; d_call: TRBD2; v_call: TRBV29-1; clone_size: .; cdr3_aa: CSVERGPSLAGDEQFF; cdr3_nt: TGCAGCGTTGAAAGAGGTCCGTCGCTAGCGGGGGATGAGCAGTTCTTC
j_call: TRBJ2-3; d_call: TRBD2; v_call: TRBV6-2/TRBV6-3; clone_size: .; cdr3_aa: CASSYVTSRGGSTDTQYF; cdr3_nt: TGTGCCAGCAGTTACGTAACTTCCCGGGGGGGAAGCACAGATACGCAGTATTTT
j_call: TRBJ1-4; d_call: TRBD1; v_call: TRBV19; clone_size: .; cdr3_aa: CASSRTGLNEKLFF; cdr3_nt: TGTGCCAGTAGTAGGACAGGACTCAATGAAAAACTGTTTTTT
j_call: TRBJ1-6; d_call: .; v_call: TRBV3-1/TRBV3-2; clone_size: .; cdr3_aa: CASSQEPPWANHSPLHF; cdr3_nt: TGTGCCAGCAGCCAGGAGCCCCCGTGGGCCAATCATTCACCCCTCCACTTT
j_call: TRBJ2-3; d_call: TRBD1; v_call: TRBV18; clone_size: few; cdr3_aa: CASSHDRGGGTDTQYF; cdr3_nt: TGTGCCAGCTCACACGACAGGGGTGGAGGCACAGATACGCAGTATTTT
j_call: TRBJ2-2; d_call: .; v_call: TRBV27; clone_size: .; cdr3_aa: CASSLSPFGSGELFF; cdr3_nt: TGTGCCAGCAGTCTTAGCCCTTTTGGGTCCGGGGAGCTGTTTTTT
j_call: TRBJ2-1; d_call: TRBD1; v_call: TRBV9; clone_size: .; cdr3_aa: CASSGTGGQFF; cdr3_nt: TGTGCCAGCAGTGGGACAGGGGGGCAGTTCTTC
j_call: TRBJ1-1; d_call: TRBD1; v_call: TRBV6-5; clone_size: .; cdr3_aa: CASSYSGQGMGVAFF; cdr3_nt: TGTGCCAGCAGTTACTCGGGACAGGGTATGGGGGTAGCTTTCTTT
j_call: TRBJ2-1; d_call: .; v_call: TRBV19; clone_size: .; cdr3_aa: CASSPRTGAKDYNEQFF; cdr3_nt: TGTGCCAGTAGTCCCCGGACGGGGGCTAAGGATTACAATGAGCAGTTCTTC
j_call: TRBJ1-1; d_call: .; v_call: TRBV10-3; clone_size: .; cdr3_aa: CAISESPNTEAFF; cdr3_nt: TGTGCCATCAGTGAGTCTCCGAACACTGAAGCTTTCTTT
j_call: TRBJ1-3; d_call: .; v_call: TRBV7-3; clone_size: .; cdr3_aa: CATHPPRTAVSGNTIYF; cdr3_nt: TGTGCCACCCACCCACCAAGGACGGCCGTCTCTGGAAACACCATATATTTT
j_call: TRBJ1-4; d_call: .; v_call: TRBV20-1; clone_size: .; cdr3_aa: CSASAGGAFVEKLFF; cdr3_nt: TGCAGTGCTAGTGCGGGGGGCGCATTTGTGGAAAAACTGTTTTTT
j_call: TRBJ2-5; d_call: .; v_call: TRBV29-1; clone_size: .; cdr3_aa: CSVELGQGHQYF; cdr3_nt: TGCAGCGTTGAACTCGGACAAGGACACCAGTACTTC
j_call: TRBJ2-3; d_call: .; v_call: TRBV30; clone_size: .; cdr3_aa: CAWRFSTDTQYF; cdr3_nt: TGTGCCTGGAGGTTCTCCACAGATACGCAGTATTTT
j_call: TRBJ1-5; d_call: TRBD1; v_call: TRBV10-3; clone_size: .; cdr3_aa: CAISDLDRGLGQPQHF; cdr3_nt: TGTGCCATCAGTGACCTCGACAGGGGGCTCGGTCAGCCCCAGCATTTT
j_call: TRBJ2-7; d_call: .; v_call: TRBV6-1; clone_size: .; cdr3_aa: CASSEIGQGVQYF; cdr3_nt: TGTGCCAGCAGTGAAATCGGGCAGGGCGTGCAGTACTTC
j_call: TRBJ2-1; d_call: .; v_call: TRBV29-1; clone_size: .; cdr3_aa: CSVGFNEQFF; cdr3_nt: TGCAGCGTTGGGTTTAATGAGCAGTTCTTC
j_call: TRBJ1-2; d_call: .; v_call: TRBV15; clone_size: many; cdr3_aa: CATTGYPQALYGYTF; cdr3_nt: TGTGCCACCACCGGTTACCCCCAGGCTCTCTATGGCTACACCTTC
j_call: TRBJ1-1; d_call: .; v_call: TRBV18; clone_size: .; cdr3_aa: CASSLLQGYDEAFF; cdr3_nt: TGTGCCAGCTCTCTCCTGCAGGGGTATGATGAAGCTTTCTTT
j_call: TRBJ2-1; d_call: TRBD1; v_call: TRBV15; clone_size: .; cdr3_aa: CATSRDSGGYNEQFF; cdr3_nt: TGTGCCACCAGCAGAGATTCAGGGGGCTACAATGAGCAGTTCTTC
j_call: TRBJ2-1; d_call: TRBD2; v_call: TRBV4-3; clone_size: .; cdr3_aa: CASSQRTWYASGDNEQFF; cdr3_nt: TGCGCCAGCAGCCAACGGACGTGGTATGCTAGCGGGGACAATGAGCAGTTCTTC
j_call: TRBJ2-3; d_call: .; v_call: TRBV6-2/TRBV6-3; clone_size: .; cdr3_aa: CASSMSTDTQYF; cdr3_nt: TGTGCCAGCAGTATGAGCACAGATACGCAGTATTTT
j_call: TRBJ1-5; d_call: .; v_call: TRBV4-1; clone_size: .; cdr3_aa: CASSQLLTGSNQPQHF; cdr3_nt: TGCGCCAGCAGCCAACTTCTAACAGGCAGCAATCAGCCCCAGCATTTT
j_call: TRBJ1-3; d_call: .; v_call: TRBV10-1; clone_size: .; cdr3_aa: CASSESAGKAGNTIYF; cdr3_nt: TGCGCCAGCAGTGAGTCAGCGGGGAAGGCTGGAAACACCATATATTTT
j_call: TRBJ1-2; d_call: .; v_call: TRBV19; clone_size: .; cdr3_aa: CASSIQGTGDYGYTF; cdr3_nt: TGTGCCAGTAGTATTCAAGGAACGGGGGACTATGGCTACACCTTC
j_call: TRBJ1-2; d_call: .; v_call: TRBV5-1; clone_size: .; cdr3_aa: CASSPNGGLRANYGYTF; cdr3_nt: TGCGCCAGCAGCCCGAATGGCGGTTTGAGAGCTAACTATGGCTACACCTTC
j_call: TRBJ2-3; d_call: .; v_call: TRBV19; clone_size: .; cdr3_aa: CASSMGGDTDTQYF; cdr3_nt: TGTGCCAGTAGTATGGGTGGGGATACAGATACGCAGTATTTT
j_call: TRBJ1-5; d_call: .; v_call: TRBV27; clone_size: .; cdr3_aa: CASSPTPGQPQHF; cdr3_nt: TGTGCCAGCAGTCCTACCCCGGGCCAGCCCCAGCATTTT